This T cell receptor beta chain was recovered during a study of blood T cell repertoires in COVID-19. The germline V gene has CDR1 MNHNS and CDR2 SASEGT. There are 15 residues in the CDR3. Trimming took 3 bases from V and 13 from J, leaving 24 bases between them. Using immunoSEQ multiplex PCR, the repertoire was profiled, and TCRdb retains in-frame clones only, with some absent. The table records about 150,000 clones, approximately 80% of them present only once. This TCR was recovered from a human donor in a cohort sampled during active COVID-19. The chain has TRBV6-1 and TRBJ1-1; tentatively, D is TRBD1 (5 bases). The sequenced material came from peripheral blood. The CDR3 here is CASSDRGGVRLKGFF. In DNA form, the CDR3 reads TGTGCCAGCAGTGACCGCGGGGGGGTACGTTTGAAGGGTTTCTTT.